This is a list of T cell receptor beta chains from one sample in a study of T cell clonotyping in hematopoietic cell transplantation. The repertoire was sequenced with immunoSEQ multiplex PCR; TCRdb's copy has only in-frame clones and lacks some. The table includes 15,000 to 20,000 clones, around 77% detected once. Sample: peripheral blood mononuclear cells, taken before stem cell transplant. Receptor source: a man between 60 and 70 years old with acute myeloid leukemia. Some clones in this sample may be carry-over from other donors' samples. The CDR3 runs from the conserved cysteine through the conserved F or W. A D gene is named only where the DNA matches it firmly. Size is stated for part of the rows, as once, few or many counts, or as a class when the clone is expanded.

TRBV7-9	TRBJ2-7	NA	NA	TGTGCCAGCAGCTTTGGTCAGACCTCCTACGAGCAGTACTTC	CASSFGQTSYEQYF
TRBV2	TRBJ1-5	NA	NA	TGTGCCAGCCAAGAATATAGCAATCAGCCCCAGCATTTT	CASQEYSNQPQHF
TRBV14	TRBJ2-3	NA	NA	TGTGCCAGCAGCCAACAGGAGTTAGTCGCAGCAGATACGCAGTATTTT	CASSQQELVAADTQYF
TRBV9	TRBJ2-7	NA	TRBD1	TGTGCCAGCAGCCGAACAGGGGACCCCACCTACGAGCAGTACTTC	CASSRTGDPTYEQYF
TRBV18	TRBJ2-1	NA	TRBD1	TGTGCCAGCTCACAAACGCAGGGACAGGTCAATGAGCAGTTCTTC	CASSQTQGQVNEQFF
TRBV2	TRBJ2-7	NA	TRBD1	TGTGCCAGCAGTGAAGCGCGGGGACAGGGAGTCCTCCTACGAGAGTACTTC	CASSEARGQGVLLREYF
TRBV4-3	TRBJ2-2	NA	TRBD2	TGCGCCAGCAGCCAAGCGAGGTCTAGCGGGGAGGGCGGGGAGCTGTTTTTT	CASSQARSSGEGGELFF
TRBV5-1	TRBJ2-7	NA	NA	TGCGCCAGCAGCTTGGGGATCAGGGTGCCCTACGAGCAGTACTTC	CASSLGIRVPYEQYF
TRBV2	TRBJ1-1	NA	NA	TGTGCCAGCGCTTACGTGGGTGAAGCTTTCTTT	CASAYVGEAFF
TRBV19	TRBJ1-2	NA	NA	TGTGCCAGTAGTCCTTCGAGAGGTATCGGTGGCTACACCTTC	CASSPSRGIGGYTF
TRBV19	TRBJ1-4	NA	NA	TGTGCCAGTAGAGAGGATCTTGGGCGGAAACTGTTTTTT	CASREDLGRKLFF
TRBV30	TRBJ2-2	NA	TRBD2	TGTGCCTGGAGTGCGGGACTAGCGGGAGGGATCAGGGAGCTGTTTTTT	CAWSAGLAGGIRELFF
TRBV29-1	TRBJ1-2	NA	NA	TGCAGCGTAGCTCTACAAGGGGGGAACTATGGCTACACCTTC	CSVALQGGNYGYTF
TRBV19	TRBJ2-5	few	TRBD1	TGTGCCAGTAGTATAGGCACCGGGACAGGGATGGAGACCCAGTACTTC	CASSIGTGTGMETQYF
TRBV13	TRBJ1-5	NA	TRBD1	TGTGCCAGCAGCTTAGGCGGGACAGGGGGTCAGCCCCAGCATTTT	CASSLGGTGGQPQHF
TRBV9	TRBJ2-7	NA	NA	TGTGCCAGCAGCGTGGGGGGCAGGCCCTACGAGCAGTACTTC	CASSVGGRPYEQYF
TRBV19	TRBJ2-1	NA	TRBD2	TGTGCCAGTAGTCAAGTTGGGGATCTAGCGGGGGGAGGTAGTGGTGAGCAGTTCTTC	CASSQVGDLAGGGSGEQFF
TRBV5-1	TRBJ2-7	NA	NA	TGCGCCAGCAGCCCCCAAGGCGATGGTGTGGGGTGGCAGTACTTC	CASSPQGDGVGWQYF
TRBV4-1	TRBJ2-7	NA	NA	TGCGCCAGCAGCCAAGATAAGGGAACCTACGAGCAATACTTC	CASSQDKGTYEQYF
TRBV6-6	TRBJ2-2	NA	NA	TGTGCCAGCCGCGGGCGGGAGCTGTTTTTT	CASRGRELFF
TRBV7-2	TRBJ2-1	NA	TRBD2	TGTGCCAGCAGCTTAAACTCAGGACTAGCGGACCACAATGAGCAGTTCTTC	CASSLNSGLADHNEQFF
TRBV6-5	TRBJ2-7	NA	TRBD1	TGTGCCAGCAGCCCCGGGACAGGGTTCCCCGAGCAGTACTTC	CASSPGTGFPEQYF
TRBV27	TRBJ2-7	NA	TRBD1	TGTGCCAGCAGTCCGTCTGTGGGACAGAGGACCTACGAGCAGTACTTC	CASSPSVGQRTYEQYF